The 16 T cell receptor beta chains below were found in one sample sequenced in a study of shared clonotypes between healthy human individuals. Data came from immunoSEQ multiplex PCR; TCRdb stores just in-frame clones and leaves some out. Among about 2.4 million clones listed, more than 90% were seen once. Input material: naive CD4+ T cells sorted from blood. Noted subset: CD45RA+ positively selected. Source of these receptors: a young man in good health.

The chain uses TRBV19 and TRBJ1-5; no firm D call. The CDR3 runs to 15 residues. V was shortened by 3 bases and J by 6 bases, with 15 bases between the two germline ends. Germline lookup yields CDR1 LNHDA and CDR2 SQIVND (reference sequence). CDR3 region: CASSIVQDFVQPQHF. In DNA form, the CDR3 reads TGTGCCAGTAGTATCGTGCAGGATTTCGTTCAGCCCCAGCATTTT.

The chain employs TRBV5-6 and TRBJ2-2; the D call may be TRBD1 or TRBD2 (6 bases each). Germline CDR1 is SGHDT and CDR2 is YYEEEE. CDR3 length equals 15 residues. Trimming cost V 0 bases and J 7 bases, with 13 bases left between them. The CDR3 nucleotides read TGTGCCAGCAGCTTGGATCGGGGGCGCGGCGGGGAGCTGTTTTTT. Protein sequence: CASSLDRGRGGELFF.

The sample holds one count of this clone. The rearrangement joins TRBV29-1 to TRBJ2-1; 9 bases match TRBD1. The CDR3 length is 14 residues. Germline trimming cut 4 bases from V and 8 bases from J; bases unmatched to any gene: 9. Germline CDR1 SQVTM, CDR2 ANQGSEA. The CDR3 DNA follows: TGCAGCGTTGTTGCGGGACAGGGCGTCCATGAGCAGTTCTTC. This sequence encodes CSVVAGQGVHEQFF.

The chain's CDR3 is CASSLVWRGGPGEQFF. For the CDR3, the DNA is TGTGCCAGCAGCTTGGTTTGGCGGGGGGGCCCTGGTGAGCAGTTCTTC. The chain joins TRBV5-4 to TRBJ2-1; TRBD2 agrees at 9 bases. Germline V CDR1 and CDR2: SGHNT, YYREEE (reference sequence). J was trimmed by 9 bases and V by 0 bases; bases with no gene match: 10. CDR3 size: 16 residues.

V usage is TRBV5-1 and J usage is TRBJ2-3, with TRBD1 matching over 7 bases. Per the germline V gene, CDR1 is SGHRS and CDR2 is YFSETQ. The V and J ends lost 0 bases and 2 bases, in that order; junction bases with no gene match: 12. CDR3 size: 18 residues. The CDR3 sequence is CASSLGPGQTDPTDTQYF. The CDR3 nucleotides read TGCGCCAGCAGCTTGGGGCCGGGACAGACGGACCCCACAGATACGCAGTATTTT.

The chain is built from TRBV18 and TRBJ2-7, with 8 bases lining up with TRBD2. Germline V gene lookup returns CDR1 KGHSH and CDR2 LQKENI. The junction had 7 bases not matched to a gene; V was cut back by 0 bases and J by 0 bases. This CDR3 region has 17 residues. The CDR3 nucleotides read TGTGCCAGCTCACCACCGGATAGCGGGACAATCTCCTACGAGCAGTACTTC. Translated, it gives CASSPPDSGTISYEQYF. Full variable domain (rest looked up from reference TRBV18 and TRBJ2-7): NAGVMQNPRHLVRRRGQEARLRCSPMKGHSHVYWYRQLPEEGLKFMVYLQKENIIDESGMPKERFSAEFPKEGPSILRIQQVVRGDSAAYFCASSPPDSGTISYEQYFGPGTRLTVT.

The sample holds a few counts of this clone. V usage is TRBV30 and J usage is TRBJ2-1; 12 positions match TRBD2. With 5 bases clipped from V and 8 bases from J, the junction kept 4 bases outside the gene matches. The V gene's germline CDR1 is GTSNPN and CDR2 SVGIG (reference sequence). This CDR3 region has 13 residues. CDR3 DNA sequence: TGTGCCTGGCGACTAGCGGGAGCACATGAGCAGTTCTTC. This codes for CAWRLAGAHEQFF. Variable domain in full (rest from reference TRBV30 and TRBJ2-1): SQTIHQWPATLVQPVGSPLSLECTVEGTSNPNLYWYRQAAGRGLQLLFYSVGIGQISSEVPQNLSASRPQDRQFILSSKKLLLSDSGFYLCAWRLAGAHEQFFGPGTRLTVL.

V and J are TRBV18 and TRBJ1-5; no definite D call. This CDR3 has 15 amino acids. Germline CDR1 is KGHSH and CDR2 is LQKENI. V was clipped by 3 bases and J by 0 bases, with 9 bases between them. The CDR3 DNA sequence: TGTGCCAGCTCACCCTTGCAGGCTAGCAATCAGCCCCAGCATTTT. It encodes CASSPLQASNQPQHF.

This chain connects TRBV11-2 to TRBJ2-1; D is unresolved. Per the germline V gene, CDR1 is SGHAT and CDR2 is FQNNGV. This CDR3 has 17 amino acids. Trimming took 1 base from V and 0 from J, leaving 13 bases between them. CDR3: CASSLAVRTSSYNEQFF. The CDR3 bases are TGTGCCAGCAGCTTAGCCGTGCGGACGAGCTCCTACAATGAGCAGTTCTTC.

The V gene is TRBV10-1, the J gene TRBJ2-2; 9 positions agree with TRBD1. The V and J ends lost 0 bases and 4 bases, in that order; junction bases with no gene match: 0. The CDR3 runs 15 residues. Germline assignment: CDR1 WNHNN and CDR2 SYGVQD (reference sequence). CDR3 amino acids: CASSESGQGTGELFF. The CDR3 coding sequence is TGCGCCAGCAGTGAGTCGGGACAGGGCACCGGGGAGCTGTTTTTT.

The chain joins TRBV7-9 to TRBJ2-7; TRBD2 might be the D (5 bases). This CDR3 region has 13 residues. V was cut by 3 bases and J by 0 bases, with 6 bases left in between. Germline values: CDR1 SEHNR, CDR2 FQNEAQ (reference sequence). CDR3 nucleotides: TGTGCCAGCAGCTTCCGGGGCTCCTACGAGCAGTACTTC. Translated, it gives CASSFRGSYEQYF.

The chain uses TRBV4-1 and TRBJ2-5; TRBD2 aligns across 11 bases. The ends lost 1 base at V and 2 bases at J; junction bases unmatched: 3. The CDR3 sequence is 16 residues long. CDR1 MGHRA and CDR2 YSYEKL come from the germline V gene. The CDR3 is CASSQVGLAVQETQYF. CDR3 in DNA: TGCGCCAGCAGCCAAGTGGGACTAGCGGTACAAGAGACCCAGTACTTC.

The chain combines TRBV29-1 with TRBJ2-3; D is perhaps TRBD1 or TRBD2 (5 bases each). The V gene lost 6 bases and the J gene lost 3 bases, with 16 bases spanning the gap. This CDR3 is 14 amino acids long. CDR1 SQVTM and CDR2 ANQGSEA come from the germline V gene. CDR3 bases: TGCAGCGTGGGGGAGCCGGGTCGAACAGATACGCAGTATTTT. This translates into CSVGEPGRTDTQYF.

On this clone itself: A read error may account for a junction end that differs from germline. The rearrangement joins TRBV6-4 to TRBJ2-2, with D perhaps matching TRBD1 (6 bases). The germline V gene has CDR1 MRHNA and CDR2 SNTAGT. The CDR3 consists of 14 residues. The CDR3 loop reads CASSDGGGHRGAVF. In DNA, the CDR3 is TGTGCCAGCAGTGACGGGGGCGGACACCGGGGAGCTGTTTTT.

CDR3 loop: CASSFRQGPYQETQYF. The CDR3 DNA is TGTGCCAGCAGCTTCCGACAGGGGCCGTACCAAGAGACCCAGTACTTC. The chain joins TRBV11-1 to TRBJ2-5; 8 nucleotides agree with TRBD1. There are 16 residues in the CDR3. CDR1 and CDR2 from the germline V gene are SGHAT and FQDESV (reference sequence). Trimming at V came to 3 bases and at J to 0 bases, leaving 6 bases not matched to a gene.

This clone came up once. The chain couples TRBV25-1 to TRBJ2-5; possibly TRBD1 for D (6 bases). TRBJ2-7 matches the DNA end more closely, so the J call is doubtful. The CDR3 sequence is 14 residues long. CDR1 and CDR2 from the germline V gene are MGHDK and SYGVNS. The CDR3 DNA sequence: TGTGCCAGCAGTGAATATGACAGGAGTTACGAGCAGTACTTC. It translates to CASSEYDRSYEQYF.